This T cell receptor beta chain was observed in a study of blood T cell repertoires in COVID-19. Turning to the study itself: Researchers got acute and convalescent COVID-19 samples from the United States, Italy and Spain. From T cells, B-cell-depleted T cells, or PBMCs came the material, which was cDNA or gDNA.

Per the authors' pipeline: Using reference gene primer amplification, nucleated cell counts were estimated. This table comes from immunoSEQ multiplex PCR, and its TCRdb copy is limited to in-frame clones, with some not included. That table is the source of V, J and clone size, and D and trimming were worked out from the DNA. This table has 65,000 to 90,000 clones, approximately 83% appearing once. This receptor was identified in a human donor in a cohort sampled during active COVID-19. The sequencing input was peripheral blood.

As DNA, the CDR3 is TGTGCCAGCTCACAAGCAAATCAGCCCCAGCATTTT. Translating it yields CASSQANQPQHF. The chain carries TRBV18 and TRBJ1-5; D ambiguous. CDR3 length: 12 amino acids. In germline, CDR1 is KGHSH, CDR2 LQKENI. Between the trimmed V and J ends, which lost 4 bases and 4 bases, there was a span of 5 bases.